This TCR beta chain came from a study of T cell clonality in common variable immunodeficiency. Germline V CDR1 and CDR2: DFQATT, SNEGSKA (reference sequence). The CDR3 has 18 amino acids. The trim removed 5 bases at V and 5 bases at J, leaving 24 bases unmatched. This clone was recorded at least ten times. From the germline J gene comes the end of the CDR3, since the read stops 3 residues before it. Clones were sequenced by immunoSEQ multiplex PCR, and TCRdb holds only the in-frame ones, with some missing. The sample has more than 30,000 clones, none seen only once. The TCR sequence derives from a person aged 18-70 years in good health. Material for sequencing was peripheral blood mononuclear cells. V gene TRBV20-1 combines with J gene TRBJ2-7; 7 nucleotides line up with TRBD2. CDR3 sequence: CSAPPGLSEPNPLHEQYF. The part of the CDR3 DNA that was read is TGCAGTGCTCCCCCGGGACTAAGTGAACCGAACCCCCTCCACGAG.